These 30 T cell receptor beta chains share one sample of origin, sequenced in a study of cytomegalovirus exposure and HLA in healthy donors. Use of 60 Vbeta and 13 Jbeta primers characterized the PCR. Here immunoSEQ multiplex PCR was the method, and the copy in TCRdb shows in-frame clones only, minus some. In the table there are 200,000 to 250,000 clones, around four fifths of which are singletons. Sequencing was carried out using PBMCs. These receptors were taken from a man aged 45-65 years in good health and CMV-seronegative.

This clone appeared a single time. V and J are TRBV4-2 and TRBJ2-5; 8 nucleotides agree with TRBD2. The DNA end lines up better with TRBJ2-7; the J call may be wrong. Germline loops: CDR1 LGHNA, CDR2 YNFKEQ. The CDR3 loop spans 15 amino acids. As DNA, the CDR3 is TGTGCCAGCAGCCAAGAGCGGGAGGCCCTGTACGAGCAGTACTTC. Its protein product is CASSQEREALYEQYF.

A word on this clone: Distinct nucleotide sequences in the sample also encode this CDR3. V gene TRBV2 combines with J gene TRBJ2-1, with 7 bases that match TRBD1. J lost 0 bases, V lost 6 bases, and 2 bases had no gene match. The CDR3 extends over 14 amino acids. The germline V gene has CDR1 SNHLY and CDR2 FYNNEI. For the CDR3, the DNA is TGTGCCAGCAGCAGGGACAGCTCCTACAATGAGCAGTTCTTC. Protein sequence: CASSRDSSYNEQFF.

The chain is built from TRBV6-1 and TRBJ2-7, with no clear D. CDR3 length equals 11 residues. The V end was cut by 5 bases, the J end by 4 bases, with 6 bases between. CDR1 MNHNS and CDR2 SASEGT come from the germline V gene. Here the CDR3 DNA reads TGTGCCAGCAGTCAAATTTACGAGCAGTACTTC. Protein product: CASSQIYEQYF.

V gene TRBV7-3 combines with J gene TRBJ2-7; 7 bases agree with TRBD1. Per germline, CDR1 SGHTA and CDR2 FQGTGA. CDR3 size: 13 residues. J was trimmed by 2 bases and V by 6 bases; bases with no gene match: 4. DNA of the CDR3: TGTGCCAGCAGTCATGGGACAGCCTACGAGCAGTACTTC. Protein sequence: CASSHGTAYEQYF.

Only a few counts were recorded for this clone. The chain recombines TRBV5-1 with TRBJ2-7; 8 bases match TRBD2. The CDR3 contains 16 residues. In germline, CDR1 is SGHRS, CDR2 YFSETQ. Unmatched junction bases numbered 8, after V lost 0 bases and J lost 3 bases. CDR3 DNA: TGCGCCAGCAGCTTGGTATCTAGCGGGCCCAACTACGAGCAGTACTTC. This sequence encodes CASSLVSSGPNYEQYF.

The J gene is TRBJ2-1, the V gene TRBV9, with TRBD2 as a possible D gene (5 bases). Germline V gene lookup returns CDR1 SGDLS and CDR2 YYNGEE. The CDR3 covers 15 residues. V was cut by 2 bases and J by 9 bases, with 18 bases left in between. The CDR3 DNA is TGTGCCAGCAGCGTCCGTTTTGAGGGTTTTCGTGAGCAGTTCTTC. Translation: CASSVRFEGFREQFF. The whole variable domain, remainder taken from reference TRBV9 and TRBJ2-1, is DSGVTQTPKHLITATGQRVTLRCSPRSGDLSVYWYQQSLDQGLQFLIQYYNGEERAKGNILERFSAQQFPDLHSELNLSSLELGDSALYFCASSVRFEGFREQFFGPGTRLTVL.

V usage is TRBV19 and J usage is TRBJ2-3; TRBD1 matches at 9 bases. Germline trimming cut 0 bases from V and 4 bases from J; bases unmatched to any gene: 14. Germline V gene sequence: CDR1 LNHDA, CDR2 SQIVND (reference sequence). CDR3 length: 19 amino acids. In nucleotides, the CDR3 is TGTGCCAGTAGTATAGATCAAAGGAATGTGGACAGGGGACCAGATACGCAGTATTTT. It translates to CASSIDQRNVDRGPDTQYF.

The chain recombines TRBV4-1 with TRBJ2-1, with D hard to call. Germline V gene data show CDR1 as MGHRA and CDR2 as YSYEKL. This CDR3 has 15 residues. The ends were cut back, 4 bases at V and 0 bases at J, with 10 bases in the middle. This chain's CDR3 is CASSPLDFSYNEQFF. In DNA, the CDR3 is TGCGCCAGCAGCCCTTTAGACTTCTCCTACAATGAGCAGTTCTTC.

This chain connects TRBV11-3 to TRBJ2-7, with D tentatively TRBD1 (5 bases). The CDR3 runs 15 residues. Trimming removed 1 base at V and 4 bases at J, with 14 bases between. The V gene's germline CDR1 is SGHNT and CDR2 YENEEA. DNA of the CDR3: TGTGCCAGCAGCTTAGGGGGCTTTAACGAGTACGAGCAGTACTTC. Its protein is CASSLGGFNEYEQYF.

The V call is TRBV27, the J call TRBJ2-3; D remains unclear. The length of the CDR3 is 16 residues. The V end lost 0 bases, the J end lost 0 bases, and 10 bases lay between the germline ends. Germline CDR1 MNHEY, CDR2 SMNVEV (reference sequence). The CDR3 loop is CASSLSRIRSTDTQYF. The CDR3 region has the DNA TGTGCCAGCAGTTTATCCCGTATCAGAAGCACAGATACGCAGTATTTT.

This sequence joins TRBV19 and TRBJ1-5; no clear D. The germline V gene encodes CDR1 LNHDA and CDR2 SQIVND (reference sequence). The CDR3 sequence is 13 residues long. Between the trimmed V and J ends, which lost 5 bases and 4 bases, there was a span of 9 bases. The CDR3 nucleotides read TGTGCCAGTAGTGCTTCGGGAAATCAGCCCCAGCATTTT. Its protein is CASSASGNQPQHF.

This clone was seen a few times. V usage is TRBV7-8 and J usage is TRBJ2-1; 9 bases align to TRBD2. The CDR3 covers 18 residues. Trimming took 0 bases from V and 4 from J; bases not matched to a gene: 10. Germline CDR1 SGHVS, CDR2 FQNEAQ. The CDR3 region is CASSLALGSGRLYNEQFF. Written as DNA, the CDR3 is TGTGCCAGCAGCTTAGCGCTTGGTAGCGGGAGACTTTACAATGAGCAGTTCTTC.

This clone was counted a few times. V is TRBV5-1 and J is TRBJ2-1; D ambiguous. This CDR3 has 13 amino acids. Deletions cut 4 bases from V and 1 base from J, with 6 bases between. Germline-derived CDR1 and CDR2 are SGHRS and YFSETQ. Here the CDR3 reads CASSLESYNEQFF. The DNA of the CDR3 is TGCGCCAGCAGCCTAGAGTCCTACAATGAGCAGTTCTTC.

The rearrangement joins TRBV7-2 to TRBJ1-5; TRBD1 aligns across 10 bases. In germline, CDR1 is SGHTA, CDR2 FQGNSA. The CDR3 loop spans 16 amino acids. J lost 5 bases, V lost 5 bases, and 9 bases had no gene match. The CDR3: CASSRRTGTGDQPQHF. The CDR3 DNA follows: TGTGCCAGCAGCCGGAGAACCGGGACAGGGGATCAGCCCCAGCATTTT.

This clone showed up just once. The chain joins TRBV2 to TRBJ1-4; the D is unclear. The V gene's germline CDR1 is SNHLY and CDR2 FYNNEI. The CDR3 runs 14 residues. Trimming cost V 8 bases and J 3 bases, with 13 bases left between them. CDR3 residues: CASLPREANEKLFF. CDR3 in DNA: TGTGCCAGCCTACCGCGGGAGGCTAATGAAAAACTGTTTTTT.

The V gene is TRBV6-5, the J gene TRBJ1-6; D is ambiguous. Per the germline V gene, CDR1 is MNHEY and CDR2 is SVGAGI. The CDR3 is 14 residues long. The V end was cut by 6 bases, the J end by 0 bases, with 6 bases between. The CDR3 spells CASRQSSYNSPLHF. The CDR3 DNA is TGTGCCAGCAGACAGAGCTCCTATAATTCACCCCTCCACTTT.

V is TRBV9 and J is TRBJ1-1, with D perhaps TRBD1 (6 bases). Deletions cut 0 bases from V and 4 bases from J, with 13 bases between. The CDR3 loop spans 15 amino acids. The germline V gene encodes CDR1 SGDLS and CDR2 YYNGEE. The CDR3 loop reads CASSVGQVGVTEAFF. Here the CDR3 DNA reads TGTGCCAGCAGCGTAGGACAGGTCGGGGTCACTGAAGCTTTCTTT. The whole variable domain, filled in from reference TRBV9 and TRBJ1-1, reads DSGVTQTPKHLITATGQRVTLRCSPRSGDLSVYWYQQSLDQGLQFLIQYYNGEERAKGNILERFSAQQFPDLHSELNLSSLELGDSALYFCASSVGQVGVTEAFFGQGTRLTVV.

The gene calls are TRBV6-5 and TRBJ2-7, with 7 bases that match TRBD2. The J segment lost 1 base and the V segment lost 6 bases, leaving 9 bases of the junction unmatched. CDR3 size: 15 residues. The V gene's germline CDR1 is MNHEY and CDR2 SVGAGI. CDR3 amino acids: CASRQAAGLSYEQYF. Here the CDR3 DNA reads TGTGCCAGCAGACAAGCAGCGGGATTGTCCTACGAGCAGTACTTC.

The chain joins TRBV28 to TRBJ1-5, with a tentative D call TRBD1 (6 bases). Germline V gives CDR1 MDHEN, CDR2 SYDVKM. V lost 4 bases, J lost 1 base, and 11 bases lay in between. This CDR3 comprises 15 residues. Here the CDR3 reads CASSSGQISNQPQHF. CDR3 sequence (DNA): TGTGCCAGCAGTTCAGGACAGATAAGCAATCAGCCCCAGCATTTT. The whole variable domain, filled in from reference TRBV28 and TRBJ1-5, reads DVKVTQSSRYLVKRTGEKVFLECVQDMDHENMFWYRQDPGLGLRLIYFSYDVKMKEKGDIPEGYSVSREKKERFSLILESASTNQTSMYLCASSSGQISNQPQHFGDGTRLSIL.

The gene calls are TRBV11-1 and TRBJ2-3, with TRBD1 matching over 7 bases. Germline assignment: CDR1 SGHAT and CDR2 FQDESV (reference sequence). Trimming cost V 8 bases and J 10 bases; bases outside gene matches: 6. CDR3 length: 11 residues. This CDR3 reads CASQGQMAQYF. In DNA form, the CDR3 reads TGTGCCAGCCAGGGACAGATGGCGCAGTATTTT.

This clone was seen only a few times. V and J are TRBV6-1 and TRBJ2-5; TRBD1 matches 8 bases. The J call may be in error: the DNA end matches TRBJ2-7 better. CDR3 size: 15 residues. Germline V gene data show CDR1 as MNHNS and CDR2 as SASEGT. Written as DNA, the CDR3 is TGTGCCAGCAGTGAAGAGGGGACAGGTGGGGCCGAGCAGTACTTC. This codes for CASSEEGTGGAEQYF.

The genes are TRBV5-6 and TRBJ1-1; D might be TRBD1 (6 bases). CDR1 is SGHDT, CDR2 YYEEEE, per germline. V was shortened by 4 bases and J by 4 bases, with 14 bases between the two germline ends. There are 14 residues in the CDR3. As DNA, the CDR3 is TGTGCCAGCAGCACTGGATCAGGGGTCACTGAAGCTTTCTTT. It specifies CASSTGSGVTEAFF.

This sequence joins TRBV7-9 and TRBJ2-5; D is perhaps TRBD1 (6 bases). The CDR3 is made up of 14 amino acids. CDR1 is SEHNR, CDR2 FQNEAQ, per germline (reference sequence). V lost 0 bases to trimming and J lost 6 bases, with 11 bases between them. CDR3 amino acids: CASSLAVQGQTQYF. In DNA, the CDR3 is TGTGCCAGCAGCTTAGCGGTACAGGGTCAGACCCAGTACTTC.

This clone came up a few times. The V gene is TRBV4-2, the J gene TRBJ2-3; D remains unclear. Trimming pared 1 base from V and 2 bases from J, leaving 13 bases between. CDR3 size: 16 residues. Germline lookup yields CDR1 LGHNA and CDR2 YNFKEQ. CDR3 residues: CASSQGFAEPTDTQYF. CDR3 nucleotides: TGTGCCAGCAGCCAAGGATTTGCGGAGCCCACAGATACGCAGTATTTT.

The rearrangement uses TRBV5-1 and TRBJ2-3; a weak D match, TRBD2 (6 bases). The CDR3 runs to 14 residues. Germline values: CDR1 SGHRS, CDR2 YFSETQ. V lost 2 bases and J 4 bases, leaving 11 bases between the germline ends. The CDR3 DNA sequence: TGCGCCAGCAGCTTCGGAGGGGTTCCAGATACGCAGTATTTT. It specifies CASSFGGVPDTQYF. Variable domain in full (rest from reference TRBV5-1 and TRBJ2-3): KAGVTQTPRYLIKTRGQQVTLSCSPISGHRSVSWYQQTPGQGLQFLFEYFSETQRNKGNFPGRFSGRQFSNSRSEMNVSTLELGDSALYLCASSFGGVPDTQYFGPGTRLTVL.

The chain uses TRBV28 and TRBJ1-2; D is possibly TRBD1 (5 bases). Germline lookup yields CDR1 MDHEN and CDR2 SYDVKM. The V end lost 3 bases, the J end lost 5 bases, and 19 bases lay between the germline ends. The CDR3 runs 16 residues. The CDR3 sequence: CASSFSPGIGKYGYTF. Written as DNA, the CDR3 is TGTGCCAGCAGTTTCTCCCCAGGGATCGGAAAATATGGCTACACCTTC.

The rearrangement joins TRBV7-2 to TRBJ2-7; D uncertain. Trimming pared 2 bases from V and 0 bases from J, leaving 8 bases between. Germline V gene data show CDR1 as SGHTA and CDR2 as FQGNSA. The CDR3 extends over 14 amino acids. Here the CDR3 DNA reads TGTGCCAGCAGCTTACCTGCTAGCTCCTACGAGCAGTACTTC. Protein product: CASSLPASSYEQYF.

V is TRBV16 and J is TRBJ2-7; 9 bases align to TRBD2. The CDR3 spans 13 residues. Trimming removed 5 bases from V and 3 bases from J; junction bases left unmatched: 2. Germline loops: CDR1 KGHSY, CDR2 FQNENV. This CDR3 reads CASSSLAGYEQYF. CDR3 sequence (DNA): TGTGCCAGCAGCTCACTAGCGGGCTACGAGCAGTACTTC.

The chain has TRBV5-1 and TRBJ2-7; TRBD2 matches at 10 bases. CDR3 length equals 16 residues. CDR1 and CDR2 from the germline V gene are SGHRS and YFSETQ. V lost 0 bases and J lost 1; bases outside the gene matches: 4. For the CDR3, the DNA is TGCGCCAGCAGCTTGGGCGGGACTAGCGCTTCCTACGAGCAGTACTTC. The encoded protein is CASSLGGTSASYEQYF.

The J gene is TRBJ2-7, the V gene TRBV10-2; 12 bases fit TRBD2. The V gene end was trimmed by 0 bases and the J gene end by 4 bases; junction bases not matched to a gene: 13. Germline V lookup: CDR1 WSHSY, CDR2 SAAADI. The CDR3 runs 19 residues. In DNA, the CDR3 is TGCGCCAGCAGTGAGTCGATGTCCCCGACTAGCGGGAGACGGTACGAGCAGTACTTC. It specifies CASSESMSPTSGRRYEQYF.